These T cell receptor beta chains were read from a single sample in a study of blood T cell repertoires in COVID-19. Sequencing was performed with immunoSEQ multiplex PCR; in TCRdb, only in-frame clones are kept and a portion is missing. The sample carries some 270,000 clones, 85% to 90% recorded once. The sample was peripheral blood. The receptor set was obtained from a man aged 30 to 45 with acute or convalescent COVID-19. Each CDR3 is given with its conserved first and last residue. D genes are given only for firm matches. Clone sizes are given selectively: once, few, many, or a class where the clone is expanded.

TRBJ2-1 TRBV5-4 - TRBD2 TGTGCCAGCAGCTTGTGGACTAGCGGTTACAATGAGCAGTTCTTC CASSLWTSGYNEQFF
TRBJ2-1 TRBV19 once TRBD2 TGTGCCAGTAGTTTCTACTTCCGGACTAGCGGGGCCTACAATGAGCAGTTCTTC CASSFYFRTSGAYNEQFF
TRBJ1-2 TRBV3-1/TRBV3-2 - - TGTGCCAGCAGCCGGGTCCAGGGGAGTGGCTATGGCTACACCTTC CASSRVQGSGYGYTF
TRBJ2-3 TRBV2 - - TGTGCCAGCTCGCCGGGCTCGGGGAGTAGCACAGATACGCAGTATTTT CASSPGSGSSTDTQYF
TRBJ1-2 TRBV11-2 - - TGTGCCAGCAGCGTGGGGAGGAGTGTTAACTATGGCTACACCTTC CASSVGRSVNYGYTF
TRBJ1-1 TRBV12-3/TRBV12-4 - - TGTGCCAGCAATTCTCAGGGTGAAGCTGAAGCTTTCTTT CASNSQGEAEAFF
TRBJ1-1 TRBV27 once - TGTGCCAGCAGGGGCTCGGTGAACACTGAAGCTTTCTTT CASRGSVNTEAFF
TRBJ2-1 TRBV7-2 - TRBD2 TGTGCCAGCAGCTTAGTTGCGGGGGGGTTGAACAATGAGCAGTTCTTC CASSLVAGGLNNEQFF
TRBJ2-7 TRBV6-1 - - TGTGCCAGCAGTGAACAGGGCTACGAGCAGTACTTC CASSEQGYEQYF
TRBJ1-3 TRBV28 - - TGTGCCAGCACCGGGCGGACATTAGGAAACACCATATATTTT CASTGRTLGNTIYF
TRBJ1-2 TRBV19 - TRBD1 TGTGCCAGCAGACAGGGCGGAGGCTACACCTTC CASRQGGGYTF
TRBJ2-7 TRBV5-4 - TRBD2 TGTGCCAGCAGCCGAGGACTAGCGGGAGGAAAGTTCTACGAGCAGTACTTC CASSRGLAGGKFYEQYF
TRBJ1-2 TRBV27 - - TGTGCCAGCAGTTTATCTCCCGGGAGGCTTCATGGCTACACCTTC CASSLSPGRLHGYTF
TRBJ1-5 TRBV5-1 - TRBD1 TGCGCCAGCAGCTTAAGGACAGGGCCCGGACAGCCCCAGCATTTT CASSLRTGPGQPQHF
TRBJ2-3 TRBV11-2 - - TGTGCCAGCAGCCCTTTGCGCGGGGCAGATACGCAGTATTTT CASSPLRGADTQYF
TRBJ2-5 TRBV3-1/TRBV3-2 - - TGTGCCAGCAGCCAAGCAGGGTTGGAGACCCAGTACTTC CASSQAGLETQYF
TRBJ2-1 TRBV7-9 - TRBD2 TGTGCCAGCAGCGCCCCTAGCGGGAGCTCCTACAATGAGCAGTTCTTC CASSAPSGSSYNEQFF
TRBJ2-3 TRBV11-2 - TRBD2 TGTGCCAGCAGCTTACGCGGGGGTTCGACTAGCACAGATACGCAGTATTTT CASSLRGGSTSTDTQYF
TRBJ2-1 TRBV7-9 - TRBD2 TGTGCCAGCAGCTTAGTGGTCGGACTAGCGGGTCCCCGTGAGCAGTTCTTC CASSLVVGLAGPREQFF
TRBJ1-4 TRBV28 - - TGTGCCAGCGCCGCGGGGGGGACATCCGAAAAACTGTTTTTT CASAAGGTSEKLFF
TRBJ2-1 TRBV5-4 - TRBD2 TGTGCCAGCAGCGATTCTCGAAAGCGGGACGGCAATGAGCAGTTCTTC CASSDSRKRDGNEQFF
TRBJ1-2 TRBV7-9 - - TGTGCCAGCAGCTTTCAGGGGAGTAACTATGGCTACACCTTC CASSFQGSNYGYTF
TRBJ2-5 TRBV29-1 - TRBD1 TGCAGCGTTGATGACCCGGGACAGGGAGAGACCCAGTACTTC CSVDDPGQGETQYF
TRBJ2-7 TRBV10-3 - - TGTGCCACCGCCGACAGGCCAAATGGCTACGAGCAGTACTTC CATADRPNGYEQYF
TRBJ1-2 TRBV27 few TRBD1 TGTGCCAGCAGTCCTATTGGGACAGAGCCTACCTATGGCTACACCTTC CASSPIGTEPTYGYTF
TRBJ2-2 TRBV5-1 - - TGCGCCAGCAACGTGTTGCGGAACACCGGGGAGCTGTTTTTT CASNVLRNTGELFF
TRBJ1-1 TRBV18 - TRBD1 TGTGCCAGCTCACTCGCAGGGGGAACTTACACTGAAGCTTTCTTT CASSLAGGTYTEAFF
TRBJ2-2 TRBV6-6 - - TGTGCCAGCAGAGCACAGGGAGGGTACACCGGGGAGCTGTTTTTT CASRAQGGYTGELFF
TRBJ1-2 TRBV7-3 - - TGTGCCAGCAGCCCCGGTGGGGGCCCCTACGCTAGATCTAGGGGCTACACCTTC CASSPGGGPYARSRGYTF
TRBJ2-5 TRBV19 - - TGTGCCAGTAACCCCGCGGGGGCGGAGACCCAGTACTTC CASNPAGAETQYF
TRBJ2-1 TRBV4-1 - TRBD2 TGCGCCAGCAGCCAAGATCCTGGGCTAGCGGGAGTGGGTGAGCAGTTCTTC CASSQDPGLAGVGEQFF
TRBJ1-5 TRBV4-1 - - TGCGCCAGCAGCCCTAAATTAGATTATAGCAATCAGCCCCAGCATTTT CASSPKLDYSNQPQHF
TRBJ2-1 TRBV19 - TRBD1 TGTGCCAGTAGTCTCCGGGACAGGGGGCGAATGAGTACCAATGAGCAGTTCTTC CASSLRDRGRMSTNEQFF
TRBJ1-4 TRBV29-1 - TRBD1 TGCAGCGTGGCGGACAGGGGGCGAGATGAAAAACTGTTTTTT CSVADRGRDEKLFF
TRBJ1-3 TRBV5-8 - - TGTGCCAGCAGAACAGGTGGAAACACCATATATTTT CASRTGGNTIYF
TRBJ1-2 TRBV28 - TRBD1 TGTGCCAGCAGATCCGACAGGGGAGCTAACTATGGCTACACCTTC CASRSDRGANYGYTF
TRBJ1-2 TRBV19 few TRBD1 TGTGCCAGTAGTAATCGGGACAGGGTAATCTATGGCTACACCTTC CASSNRDRVIYGYTF
TRBJ1-1 TRBV5-1 - TRBD1 TGCGCCAGCAGCGCCAGACAGGGTGGCACTGAAGCTTTCTTT CASSARQGGTEAFF
TRBJ2-5 TRBV7-8 - - TGTGCCAGCAGCTTAGCGCGAATAAGGACTACCGACCCGGGGTACTTC CASSLARIRTTDPGYF
TRBJ1-2 TRBV6-2/TRBV6-3 - - TGTGCCAGCGGCCTAGGGGTAAGGGGCTACACCTTC CASGLGVRGYTF
TRBJ2-3 TRBV4-1 few - TGCGCCAGCAGCCAAGATGGGAGACTGGCGGATACGCAGTATTTT CASSQDGRLADTQYF
TRBJ2-1 TRBV5-4 - TRBD2 TGTGCCAGCAGCTTGGCTAGCGGGGCCTACAATGAGCAGTTCTTC CASSLASGAYNEQFF
TRBJ1-4 TRBV7-6 - - TGTGCCAGCAGCTTAGTGGCGAGAGGAGATGAAAAACTGTTTTTT CASSLVARGDEKLFF
TRBJ2-1 TRBV7-2 - - TGTGCCAGCAGCTTAGGTGACCGGGGAATATACAATGAGCAGTTCTTC CASSLGDRGIYNEQFF
TRBJ2-6 TRBV7-9 - - TGTGCCAGCAGCTTAGACAGCTCTGGGGCCAACGTCCTGACTTTC CASSLDSSGANVLTF
TRBJ1-2 TRBV2 - TRBD1 TGTGCCAGCAGTAAACCCGACTCGACAGGGGGCCGAGGCTACACCTTC CASSKPDSTGGRGYTF
TRBJ2-7 TRBV30 - - TGTGCCTGGAGTGTGGGCAAAGGGGACGAGCAGTACTTC CAWSVGKGDEQYF
TRBJ2-1 TRBV19 - - TGTGCCAGTAGTATGTCGGGGGACAATGAGCAGTTCTTC CASSMSGDNEQFF
TRBJ1-1 TRBV7-3 few TRBD1 TGTGCCAGCAGCCCTACCGGGACAGTAAGATATCAAGGCACTGAAGCTTTCTTT CASSPTGTVRYQGTEAFF